This T cell receptor beta chain was retrieved from a study of blood T cells in healthy people across ages. Overall study findings and caveats: From one million sequenced T cells, diversity estimates were lower bounds. Diversity of TCR beta per million T cells declined in a roughly linear way with age.

This clonotype was observed a few times. What it binds is not known. The second PCR ran about 7 to 12 cycles with a sample-barcoded 5' primer and J-beta primers. MiXCR, applied by TCRdb to the 5' RACE reads, yields one record per CDR3 protein. The sample lists fewer than 2,000,000 distinct CDR3 sequences; more than 35% were seen once. CDR1 and CDR2 (germline): SGHTA, FQGNSA. Unmatched junction bases numbered 6, after V lost 8 bases and J lost 2 bases. The CDR3 has 13 amino acids. The specimen sequenced was blood. The clonotype originates from a human donor in good health. The chain employs TRBV7-2 and TRBJ2-7; 7 bases line up with TRBD1. CDR3: CASARTGTYEQYF. In nucleotides, the CDR3 is TGTGCCAGCGCCCGGACAGGAACCTACGAGCAGTACTTC.